This is a list of T cell receptor beta chains from one sample in a study of blood T cell repertoires in COVID-19. Measured with immunoSEQ multiplex PCR; TCRdb has only the in-frame clones, and not every one. The sample has about 45,000 clones; more than 75% are singletons. The sequenced sample consisted of peripheral blood. The origin of the receptors is a man aged 65 to 79 with active COVID-19. Each CDR3 is given with its conserved first and last residue. Each record gives: J gene, V gene, CDR3 protein.

J gene: TRBJ2-3; V gene: TRBV11-2; CDR3 protein: CASSWNGGAGDTQYF
J gene: TRBJ2-1; V gene: TRBV9; CDR3 protein: CASSGGQRYNEQFF
J gene: TRBJ2-7; V gene: TRBV27; CDR3 protein: CASSLTTGDEQYF
J gene: TRBJ2-7; V gene: TRBV5-6; CDR3 protein: CASSRDYEQYF
J gene: TRBJ2-7; V gene: TRBV18; CDR3 protein: CASSPRPGGQTYEQYF
J gene: TRBJ2-2; V gene: TRBV19; CDR3 protein: CASHNTGPVAGELFF
J gene: TRBJ1-1; V gene: TRBV6-5; CDR3 protein: CASSWGQGLGTEAFF
J gene: TRBJ1-2; V gene: TRBV5-6; CDR3 protein: CASRWDRGDGYTF
J gene: TRBJ2-5; V gene: TRBV18; CDR3 protein: CASSPPGSQETQYF
J gene: TRBJ2-7; V gene: TRBV27; CDR3 protein: CASSPKGVPYEQYF
J gene: TRBJ2-5; V gene: TRBV7-9; CDR3 protein: CASSLVTGGSETQYF
J gene: TRBJ1-1; V gene: TRBV29-1; CDR3 protein: CSVPTGVNTEAFF
J gene: TRBJ1-2; V gene: TRBV4-2; CDR3 protein: CASSQSWDREGYTF
J gene: TRBJ2-3; V gene: TRBV6-2/TRBV6-3; CDR3 protein: CASSYSTVSPLAGTDTQYF
J gene: TRBJ2-2; V gene: TRBV18; CDR3 protein: CASSPYEAWAGELFF
J gene: TRBJ2-1; V gene: TRBV7-8; CDR3 protein: CASSTFGSPSYNEQFF
J gene: TRBJ2-7; V gene: TRBV3-1/TRBV3-2; CDR3 protein: CASSQDGLAGDAPFAEQYF
J gene: TRBJ1-5; V gene: TRBV6-5; CDR3 protein: CASTRTGSNQPQHF
J gene: TRBJ2-7; V gene: TRBV2; CDR3 protein: CASSAGLAGGYEQYF
J gene: TRBJ2-1; V gene: TRBV18; CDR3 protein: CASSPLGQGNSYNEQFF
J gene: TRBJ1-2; V gene: TRBV19; CDR3 protein: CASTLIGQGAGGYTF
J gene: TRBJ1-2; V gene: TRBV5-4; CDR3 protein: CASSLDRSRTYGYTF
J gene: TRBJ2-1; V gene: TRBV19; CDR3 protein: CASSRTESGAKQFF
J gene: TRBJ1-4; V gene: TRBV9; CDR3 protein: CASGGGAEAEKLFF